These 10 T cell receptor beta chains were sequenced from one sample in a study of CXCR3-negative and CXCR3-positive naive CD8 T cells. Study-wide points: For CXCR3-positive naive cells, TRB CDR3s were more hydrophobic than those of CXCR3-negative naive cells.

The libraries of TRB cDNA were prepared using 5' RACE with UMI labels. TCRdb reworked the 5' RACE reads into one entry per CDR3 protein, no DNA. This repertoire comprises nearly 90,000 distinct CDR3 sequences; its ten largest clones make up approximately 0.82%. For these TCRs, the target antigens are not known. The sample comprised naive CXCR3+ CD8+ T cells from blood. Subset noted: CD45RO-CCR7+CD27+CD95- naive CD8+ T cells expressing CXCR3 (TNR3+). The receptor set was obtained from a human donor in good health. Some clones in this sample may be carry-over from other donors' samples.

The rearrangement links TRBV5-1 to TRBJ2-7; TCRdb picks TRBD2, but there is no DNA to check that call. This CDR3 contains 15 residues. Germline CDR1 is SGHRS and CDR2 is YFSETQ. This chain's CDR3 is CASSETSGGFYEQYF.

This sequence joins TRBV5-1 and TRBJ2-3; TCRdb reports TRBD2, a call that lacks DNA to check it against. CDR3 length: 16 amino acids. The V gene's germline CDR1 is SGHRS and CDR2 YFSETQ. This CDR3 is CASSVPEGGSLDTQYF.

This chain uses TRBV28 with TRBJ2-7; no DNA is available, so the TRBD2 call from TCRdb remains unchecked. The germline CDR1 and CDR2 sequences are MDHEN and SYDVKM. The CDR3 consists of 17 residues. The chain's CDR3 is CASSLSSSGSYTYEQYF.

The chain employs TRBV10-3 and TRBJ2-5. The CDR3 contains 14 residues. Germline V gives CDR1 ENHRY, CDR2 SYGVKD. The CDR3: CAISESSEQETQYF.

This rearrangement joins TRBV28 to TRBJ1-1; TCRdb's D call, TRBD1, is unchecked because there is no DNA. Germline CDR1 is MDHEN and CDR2 is SYDVKM. The CDR3 is 15 amino acids. CDR3 region: CASSSSGTVNTEAFF. The whole variable domain, remainder taken from reference TRBV28 and TRBJ1-1, is DVKVTQSSRYLVKRTGEKVFLECVQDMDHENMFWYRQDPGLGLRLIYFSYDVKMKEKGDIPEGYSVSREKKERFSLILESASTNQTSMYLCASSSSGTVNTEAFFGQGTRLTVV.

CDR3 in amino acids: CASSASSLNTEAFF. V and J are TRBV7-9 and TRBJ1-1. The CDR3 has 14 residues. Germline loops: CDR1 SEHNR, CDR2 FQNEAQ (reference sequence).

This chain links TRBV20-1 with TRBJ2-1; TCRdb indicates TRBD2, and absent DNA this call remains unverified. The CDR3 runs to 15 residues. Germline V lookup: CDR1 DFQATT, CDR2 SNEGSKA (reference sequence). The CDR3 region is CSATVRPAGGHEQFF.

The chain recombines TRBV29-1 with TRBJ2-1; TCRdb's D call, TRBD1, is unchecked because there is no DNA. CDR1 SQVTM and CDR2 ANQGSEA come from the germline V gene. CDR3 size: 16 residues. CDR3: CSVEDSDRGLKNEQFF.

The rearrangement uses TRBV19 and TRBJ1-1. The germline V gene has CDR1 LNHDA and CDR2 SQIVND (reference sequence). CDR3 length: 14 amino acids. The CDR3 spells CASSIDHQYTEAFF.

The chain uses TRBV7-2 and TRBJ2-5; TCRdb outputs TRBD2, but without DNA this stays unchecked. This CDR3 contains 18 residues. Germline CDR1 reads SGHTA; CDR2 reads FQGNSA. CDR3 in amino acids: CASSLPVERGDPGETQYF. Looking up the rest from reference TRBV7-2 and TRBJ2-5 gives the full variable domain: GAGVSQSPSNKVTEKGKDVELRCDPISGHTALYWYRQSLGQGLEFLIYFQGNSAPDKSGLPSDRFSAERTGGSVSTLTIQRTQQEDSAVYLCASSLPVERGDPGETQYFGPGTRLLVL.